This T cell receptor beta chain is drawn from a study of cytomegalovirus exposure and HLA in healthy donors. The CDR3 runs to 12 residues. Germline loops: CDR1 MNHEY, CDR2 SMNVEV (reference sequence). V lost 8 bases and J lost 8; bases outside the gene matches: 5. General observations from the study: Beyond CMV serostatus, there was no information to go on about immune exposure. A later analysis reportedly found fewer N-insertions in an Asian-associated ancestry cluster than the approximately 700-donor mean.

Comment on this clone: Its specificity is not known.

The PCR contained 60 Vbeta and 13 Jbeta primers. Here immunoSEQ multiplex PCR was the method, and the copy in TCRdb shows in-frame clones only, minus some. The sample carries approximately 200,000 clones, 75% to 85% recorded once. The chain carries TRBV27 and TRBJ1-4, with 7 bases that match TRBD1. The receptor's source is a girl under 18 in good health and CMV-seropositive. Specimen: PBMCs. This CDR3 reads CASAGTDEKLFF. As DNA, the CDR3 is TGTGCCAGCGCCGGGACAGACGAAAAACTGTTTTTT. Looking up the rest from reference TRBV27 and TRBJ1-4 gives the full variable domain: EAQVTQNPRYLITVTGKKLTVTCSQNMNHEYMSWYRQDPGLGLRQIYYSMNVEVTDKGDVPEGYKVSRKEKRNFPLILESPSPNQTSLYFCASAGTDEKLFFGSGTQLSVL.